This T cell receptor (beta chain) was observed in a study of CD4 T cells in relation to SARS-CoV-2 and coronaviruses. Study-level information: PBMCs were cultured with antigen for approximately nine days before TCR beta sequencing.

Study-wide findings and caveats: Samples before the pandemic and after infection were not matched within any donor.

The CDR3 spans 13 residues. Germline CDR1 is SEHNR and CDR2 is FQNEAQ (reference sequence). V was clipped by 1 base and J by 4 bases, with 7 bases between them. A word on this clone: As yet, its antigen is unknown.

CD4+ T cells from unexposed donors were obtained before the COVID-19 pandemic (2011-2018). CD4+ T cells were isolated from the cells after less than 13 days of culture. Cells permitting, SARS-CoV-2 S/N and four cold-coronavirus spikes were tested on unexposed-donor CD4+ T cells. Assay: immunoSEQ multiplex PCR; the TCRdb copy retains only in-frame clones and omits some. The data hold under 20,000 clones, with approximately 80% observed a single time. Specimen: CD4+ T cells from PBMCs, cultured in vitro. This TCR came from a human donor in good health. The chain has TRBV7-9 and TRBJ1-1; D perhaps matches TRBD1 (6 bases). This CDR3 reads CASSLEGGTEAFF. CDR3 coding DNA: TGTGCCAGCAGCTTAGAGGGGGGCACTGAAGCTTTCTTT.